This record looks at one TCR beta chain sequence and its context. TCRdb analysed the 5' RACE reads with MiXCR anew, one entry per CDR3 protein. This table holds roughly 20,000 distinct CDR3 sequences, about a sixth found once. This specimen belongs to a study of HIV-infected patients and healthy controls. Sequenced input: CD8+ T cells from blood. The TCR sequence derives from a human donor in good health.

This CDR3 is CASSPLRPYNEQFF. CDR3 DNA: TGTGCCAGCAGCCCTTTGCGGCCCTACAATGAGCAGTTCTTC. V and J are TRBV11-3 and TRBJ2-1; no clear D gene. CDR3 size: 14 residues. Germline V gene sequence: CDR1 SGHNT, CDR2 YENEEA. Trimming stripped 5 bases from V and 2 bases from J, with 10 bases between.